This T cell receptor (beta chain) emerged from a study of identical twins. As concerns this clonotype: The antigen is undetermined.

Findings of the study overall: Invariant cells of the MAIT and iNKT types might have partly distorted the zero-insertion analyses.

One entry per CDR3 protein results from TCRdb running MiXCR on the 5' RACE reads. The sample lists a few hundred thousand distinct CDR3 sequences, roughly 18% occurring once. Sequenced material: naive T cells sorted from blood. This clonotype was obtained from a man aged 50-60 years in good health.

The DNA of the CDR3 is TGTGCCAGCGGATGGGCCTCTGGGGCCAACGTCCTGACTTTC. It codes for CASGWASGANVLTF. The genes are TRBV12-3 or TRBV12-4 and TRBJ2-6; no clear D. V was clipped by 8 bases and J by 0 bases, with 8 bases between them. This CDR3 has 14 residues.